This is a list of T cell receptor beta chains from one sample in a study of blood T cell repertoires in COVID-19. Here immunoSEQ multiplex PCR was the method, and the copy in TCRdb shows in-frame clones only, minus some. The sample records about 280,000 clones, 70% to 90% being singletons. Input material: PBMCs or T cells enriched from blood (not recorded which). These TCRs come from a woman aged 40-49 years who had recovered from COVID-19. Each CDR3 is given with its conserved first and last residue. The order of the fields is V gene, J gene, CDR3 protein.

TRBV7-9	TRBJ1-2	CASSQTEPNYGYTF
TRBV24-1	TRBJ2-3	CATSDGLRGTDTQYF
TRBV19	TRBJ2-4	CASSASRTTRKIAKNIQYF
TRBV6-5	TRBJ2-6	CASSPVFGANVLTF
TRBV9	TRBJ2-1	CASSAPGGGLPNEQFF
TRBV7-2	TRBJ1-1	CASSLIWSAEAFF
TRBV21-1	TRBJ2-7	CASTPGTSDPGNEQYF
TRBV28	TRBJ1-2	CASGYRGPYYGYTF
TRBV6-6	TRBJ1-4	CASSYRDSEKLFF
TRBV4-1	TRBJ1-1	CASSQGERGTEAFF
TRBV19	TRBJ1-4	CASSMGQGDEKLFF
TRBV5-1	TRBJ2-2	CASTPQGPNTGELFF
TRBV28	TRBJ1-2	CASSRPGGSRKYGYTF
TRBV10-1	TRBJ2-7	CASSELRGHLYEQYF
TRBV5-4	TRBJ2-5	CASSGGTSGRPQETQYF
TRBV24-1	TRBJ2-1	CATSVAGVRDEQFF
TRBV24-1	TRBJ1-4	CATSDGDPRGEKLFF
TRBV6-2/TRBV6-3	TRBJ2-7	CASSWPSTEQYF
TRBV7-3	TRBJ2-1	CASSLRERGNYNEQFF
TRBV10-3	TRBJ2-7	CAISVRGMDEQYF
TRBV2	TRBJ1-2	CASRASPANYGYTF
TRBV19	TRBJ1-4	CASSAEDSNEKLFF
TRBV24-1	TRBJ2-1	CATSDAGEAGGPNEQFF
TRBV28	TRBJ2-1	CASSISYSYNEQFF
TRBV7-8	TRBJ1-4	CASSPQGPTNEKLFF
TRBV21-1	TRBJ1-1	CASCPGGNTEAFF
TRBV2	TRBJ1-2	CASNTNARGWGGYTF
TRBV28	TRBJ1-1	CASSPLRDRAFF
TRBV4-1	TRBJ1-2	CASSHTGNPYGYTF
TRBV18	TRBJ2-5	CASSPGSKGETQYF
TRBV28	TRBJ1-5	CASSLQGSQPQHF
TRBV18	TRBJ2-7	CASSPDTLYEQYF
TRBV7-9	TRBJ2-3	CASSSRLAGEDTQYF
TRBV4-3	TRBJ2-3	CASSRDPGHDTDTQYF
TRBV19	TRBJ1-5	CASSIISTYSNQPQHF
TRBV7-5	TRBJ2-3	CARSLSGWRGKASGAKDTQYF
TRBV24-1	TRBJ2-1	CATSSGTTSSYNEQFF
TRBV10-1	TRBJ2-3	CARHNHRHRRYFTDTQYF
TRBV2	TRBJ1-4	CASRATTSANEKLFF
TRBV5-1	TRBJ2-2	CASSLYRGRAGELFF
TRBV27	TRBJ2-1	CASSSPPRTRVLRNEQFF
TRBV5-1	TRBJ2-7	CASSLGTTTYEQYF